The 12 T cell receptor beta chains listed next were all sequenced from one sample in a study of glioma-infiltrating T cells. TCR alpha and beta CDR3 regions were amplified from RNA using iRepertoire nested multiplex PCR. TCRdb independently ran MiXCR on the multiplex PCR reads; one entry per CDR3 protein. The data contain roughly 100,000 distinct CDR3 sequences, approximately 42% of them singletons. Sequenced: glioma tissue, nonneoplastic brain tissue, or PBMCs (not recorded which). Receptors originate from a human donor with low-grade glioma or glioblastoma, undergoing nonglioma brain surgery, or in good health (not recorded which).

J is TRBJ2-1 and V is TRBV28; no clear D gene. The CDR3 has 16 amino acids. V lost 3 bases and J 7 bases, leaving 19 bases between the germline ends. Germline lookup yields CDR1 MDHEN and CDR2 SYDVKM. CDR3 sequence reads: CASSFVVVATVNEQFF. CDR3 bases: TGTGCCAGCAGTTTTGTCGTGGTCGCAACGGTTAATGAGCAGTTCTTC.

There are many counts of this clonotype. The rearrangement uses TRBV6-1 and TRBJ2-2; tentative D call: TRBD1 (6 bases). The CDR3 sequence is 14 residues long. The V end was cut by 6 bases, the J end by 4 bases, with 12 bases between. Germline V CDR1 and CDR2: MNHNS, SASEGT. In nucleotides, the CDR3 is TGTGCCAGCAGGTCTAGGGGGAGCACCGGGGAGCTGTTTTTT. Its translation is CASRSRGSTGELFF.

This clonotype was counted at least ten times. This chain connects TRBV20-1 to TRBJ2-5; D is perhaps TRBD2 (6 bases). This CDR3 contains 15 residues. Germline loops: CDR1 DFQATT, CDR2 SNEGSKA (reference sequence). Trimming cost V 3 bases and J 5 bases, with 19 bases left between them. The CDR3 DNA is TGCAGTGCTAGTAAAGTATCCTTGGCGGGGGAGACCCAGTACTTC. Residues: CSASKVSLAGETQYF.

Many counts were recorded for this clonotype. The V call is TRBV19, the J call TRBJ2-5, with D perhaps being TRBD1 or TRBD2 (5 bases each). This CDR3 contains 13 residues. Germline values: CDR1 LNHDA, CDR2 SQIVND (reference sequence). V was shortened by 8 bases and J by 9 bases, with 19 bases between the two germline ends. The CDR3 sequence: CASQTGTSGSQYF. CDR3 sequence (DNA): TGTGCCAGTCAAACCGGGACCTCGGGGTCCCAGTACTTC.

On this clonotype: A read error may be the cause here, since a much bigger clone is one base away. No conserved phenylalanine or tryptophan is present at the end of the CDR3, so a read error is the likely explanation. The gene calls are TRBV7-9 and TRBJ2-5, with TRBD1 matching 8 bases. CDR3 length: 14 amino acids. After removal of 11 bases from V and 4 bases from J, the junction contained 12 bases not matched to a gene. The germline V gene has CDR1 SEHNR and CDR2 FQNEAQ (reference sequence). Written as DNA, the CDR3 is TGTGCCGGGCAGACGAACAGGGGGATAGAGACCCAGTACCTC. It translates to CAGQTNRGIETQYL.

A note on this clonotype: The junction departs from germline at one end; a sequencing error may be responsible. V is TRBV7-2 and J is TRBJ1-5; D not resolved. The CDR3 consists of 13 residues. The V gene's germline CDR1 is SGHTA and CDR2 FQGNSA. CDR3 DNA: TGTGCCAGAAGCTTGGGGAGCAGTCAGCCCCAGCATTTT. This codes for CARSLGSSQPQHF.

This clonotype was picked up many times. The V gene is TRBV29-1, the J gene TRBJ2-2; 9 nucleotides align to TRBD1. Per the germline V gene, CDR1 is SQVTM and CDR2 is ANQGSEA. The J segment lost 4 bases and the V segment lost 8 bases, leaving 5 bases of the junction unmatched. The CDR3 spans 13 residues. The CDR3 DNA reads TGCAGCTTACGGGACAGGGCCACCGGGGAGCTGTTTTTT. Its translation: CSLRDRATGELFF.

This clonotype was seen a single time. Its ends do not fully match the called genes, so a read error is possible. This chain uses TRBV20-1 with TRBJ2-3; no firm D call. Germline V CDR1 and CDR2: DFQATT, SNEGSKA (reference sequence). CDR3 length equals 13 residues. CDR3 nucleotides: TGCAGTGCTAGTGACCATAGCACAGATACGCGGTATTTT. Translated, it gives CSASDHSTDTRYF.

This clonotype appeared a single time. At one boundary the junction diverges from the germline segment, which might be a read error. The chain combines TRBV29-1 with TRBJ2-5; 7 bases match TRBD1. The CDR3 is 15 amino acids. Germline CDR1 SQVTM, CDR2 ANQGSEA. In DNA form, the CDR3 reads TGCAGCGGCCCGGGACAGCAGCAGTCTAATTCACCCCTCCACTTC. Protein sequence: CSGPGQQQSNSPLHF.

There are many counts of this clonotype. The chain has TRBV29-1 and TRBJ1-3; D not certain. CDR1 SQVTM and CDR2 ANQGSEA come from the germline V gene. CDR3 length equals 11 residues. The V end was cut by 4 bases, the J end by 13 bases, with 14 bases between. The CDR3, as DNA: TGCAGCGTTGTTCGGGATTTCCATATATATTTT. Protein: CSVVRDFHIYF.

V is TRBV12-3 or TRBV12-4 and J is TRBJ2-3; tentatively, D is TRBD2 (6 bases). With 0 bases removed from V and 4 bases from J, the gap between germline ends came to 20 bases. CDR3 length: 18 residues. CDR3 in amino acids: CASSLASGGSVWSDTQYF. CDR3 DNA: TGTGCCAGCAGTTTAGCTAGCGGCGGATCGGTCTGGTCAGATACGCAGTATTTT.

This clonotype showed up many times. V is TRBV20-1 and J is TRBJ2-5, with 10 bases aligning to TRBD1. Losses at the gene ends were 3 bases for V and 10 bases for J; bases not matched to a gene: 8. Germline CDR1 is DFQATT and CDR2 is SNEGSKA (reference sequence). The CDR3 totals 13 residues. This chain's CDR3 is CSARTGGSRDQYF. The CDR3 nucleotides are TGCAGTGCTAGGACAGGGGGCTCAAGGGACCAGTACTTC.